This record covers a single T cell receptor beta chain. The repertoire was sequenced with immunoSEQ multiplex PCR; TCRdb's copy has only in-frame clones and lacks some. Of about 74,000 clones listed, 80% are singletons. This sample is drawn from a study of T cell clones after liver transplantation. The overall study: Three of the eight recipients were HCV-positive; the rest had non-autoimmune, non-viral transplant indications.

The sequenced sample was CD4+ T cells from blood, obtained before liver transplant. This TCR was recovered from a human donor who received a liver transplant.

CDR3 DNA: TGTGCCAGCATCTCTAGCGGGACTTGGGGCGAGCAGTACTTC. Translating gives CASISSGTWGEQYF. The chain uses TRBV6-1 and TRBJ2-7; 9 nucleotides agree with TRBD2. Per the germline V gene, CDR1 is MNHNS and CDR2 is SASEGT. The CDR3 extends over 14 amino acids. Trimming removed 7 bases from V and 6 bases from J; junction bases left unmatched: 10.